Presented here are 3 T cell receptor beta chains from one specimen sequenced in a study of blood T cell repertoires in COVID-19 (TCRdb year 2020). Receptor libraries were prepared by the immunoSEQ multiplex PCR assay. What TCRdb holds here is the immuneACCESS table cut down to in-frame rearrangements. Part of the clones is not present; checked against another copy, under half of the missing clones reflect an unresolved V gene, and the others are unexplained. The sample contains a few hundred thousand clones, around 84% of them found a single time. The top ten clonotypes cover 4.1% of the sample. Sequencing was done on a sample of PBMCs or T cells enriched from blood (not recorded which). All receptors come from a man between 25 and 39 years old with acute COVID-19.

The chain is built from TRBV5-1 and TRBJ2-6; D may be TRBD1 (6 bases). Germline V gene lookup returns CDR1 SGHRS and CDR2 YFSETQ. The CDR3 sequence is 17 residues long. V lost 1 base and J 0 bases, leaving 11 bases between the germline ends. The CDR3, as DNA: TGCGCCAGCAGCTTGCCGACAGGTATCTCTGGGGCCAACGTCCTGACTTTC. Its translation is CASSLPTGISGANVLTF.

Comment on this clone: One end of the junction fails to match germline, which may point to a read error. The chain is built from TRBV5-1 and TRBJ1-2; tentatively, D is TRBD1 (5 bases). This CDR3 is built from 12 residues. Per the germline V gene, CDR1 is SGHRS and CDR2 is YFSETQ. The CDR3 loop reads CASSVGTGGYTF. The CDR3 DNA follows: TGTGCCAGCAGCGTGGGGACGGGAGGCTACACCTTC.

The table lists this clone with a few counts. The gene calls are TRBV11-2 and TRBJ1-1; tentative D call: TRBD1 (5 bases). The CDR3 contains 16 residues. Trimming removed 2 bases at V and 2 bases at J, with 15 bases between. Germline loops: CDR1 SGHAT, CDR2 FQNNGV. The CDR3 DNA reads TGTGCCAGCAGCTTATTCGGAGGGGCGCGAAACACTGAAGCTTTCTTT. Its translation: CASSLFGGARNTEAFF.